The 3 T cell receptor beta chains listed next were all sequenced from one sample in a study of shared clonotypes between healthy human individuals. Clones were sequenced by immunoSEQ multiplex PCR, and TCRdb holds only the in-frame ones, with some missing. There are about 590,000 clones in the sample; over 95% occur only once, and roughly 0.1% lies in the top ten. Terminally differentiated effector memory CD45RA+ cells were left out of the naive CD8 fraction, which was CD45RO-negative and positively selected for CCR7. The sequenced sample consisted of naive CD8+ T cells sorted from blood. These receptors all come from a woman under 40 in good health.

The chain joins TRBV10-3 to TRBJ2-3; 14 bases align to TRBD2. After removal of 0 bases from V and 4 bases from J, the junction contained 3 bases not matched to a gene. The CDR3 sequence is 17 residues long. Germline CDR1 is ENHRY and CDR2 is SYGVKD. CDR3 protein: CAISESGLAGEADTQYF. The CDR3 coding sequence is TGTGCCATCAGTGAGTCGGGACTAGCGGGAGAAGCAGATACGCAGTATTTT.

The chain employs TRBV9 and TRBJ2-1; TRBD2 might be the D (5 bases). The CDR3 has 15 amino acids. Trimming shortened V by 4 bases and J by 2 bases, and 13 bases separated the two germline ends. Germline assignment: CDR1 SGDLS and CDR2 YYNGEE. CDR3 amino acids: CASSQQSGPYNEQFF. The CDR3, as DNA: TGTGCCAGCAGCCAGCAGAGCGGCCCCTACAATGAGCAGTTCTTC. Using reference TRBV9 and TRBJ2-1 for the parts outside the CDR3, the full variable domain is DSGVTQTPKHLITATGQRVTLRCSPRSGDLSVYWYQQSLDQGLQFLIQYYNGEERAKGNILERFSAQQFPDLHSELNLSSLELGDSALYFCASSQQSGPYNEQFFGPGTRLTVL.

The chain joins TRBV28 to TRBJ2-3; 11 nucleotides align to TRBD2. The CDR3 consists of 18 residues. With 3 bases clipped from V and 0 bases from J, the junction kept 8 bases outside the gene matches. CDR1 and CDR2 from the germline V gene are MDHEN and SYDVKM. The CDR3 here is CASSFELAGDLSTDTQYF. CDR3 sequence (DNA): TGTGCCAGCAGTTTTGAACTAGCGGGAGACCTCAGCACAGATACGCAGTATTTT.